These 19 T cell receptor beta chains came from one sample sequenced in a study of regulatory T cells. Amplification used 52 TRBV primers and 13 TRBJ primers. Clones were sequenced by immunoSEQ multiplex PCR, and TCRdb holds only the in-frame ones, with some missing. The sample has about 21,000 clones; 88% are singletons. Antigens for these TCRs are unknown. Findings of the study overall: In CD3G-deficient patients, conventional CD4+ T cells were enriched for hydrophobic CDR3 residues at positions 6 and 7.

Sequencing was carried out using conventional CD4+ T cells sorted from blood. The source is a child aged 5 to 17 with CD3G deficiency.

This chain joins TRBV5-1 and TRBJ2-1, with 10 positions matching TRBD1. V dropped 0 bases and J dropped 7; count of bases not matched to a gene: 10. Germline V gene data show CDR1 as SGHRS and CDR2 as YFSETQ. The CDR3 loop spans 17 amino acids. The CDR3 bases are TGCGCCAGCAGCTTGGGGGCTCCGGGACAGGGGTTGAATGAGCAGTTCTTC. This sequence encodes CASSLGAPGQGLNEQFF.

The chain carries TRBV11-2 and TRBJ1-6; D might be TRBD1 (6 bases). Trimming took 4 bases from V and 11 from J, leaving 12 bases between them. Germline V lookup: CDR1 SGHAT, CDR2 FQNNGV. The CDR3 extends over 13 amino acids. The CDR3: CASSWTVETPLHF. The CDR3 region has the DNA TGTGCCAGCAGCTGGACAGTCGAAACACCCCTCCACTTT.

This clone appeared a single time. J is TRBJ2-5 and V is TRBV7-9, with D perhaps TRBD1 (6 bases). V gave up 5 bases and J gave up 5 bases, with 9 bases separating them. CDR1 and CDR2 (germline): SEHNR, FQNEAQ (reference sequence). The CDR3 sequence is 12 residues long. CDR3 nucleotides: TGTGCCAGCAGCCCAGGGGAGGAGACCCAGTACTTC. Protein product: CASSPGEETQYF.

The V and J genes are TRBV9 and TRBJ2-2; D gene ambiguous. Germline CDR1 SGDLS, CDR2 YYNGEE. The germline V and J ends were trimmed by 3 bases and 1 base, with 7 bases remaining between them. The CDR3 totals 14 residues. CDR3 DNA: TGTGCCAGCAGCGCGGACGTGAACACCGGGGAGCTGTTTTTT. Its protein is CASSADVNTGELFF. Full variable domain (remainder filled in from reference TRBV9 and TRBJ2-2): DSGVTQTPKHLITATGQRVTLRCSPRSGDLSVYWYQQSLDQGLQFLIQYYNGEERAKGNILERFSAQQFPDLHSELNLSSLELGDSALYFCASSADVNTGELFFGEGSRLTVL.

V and J are TRBV7-9 and TRBJ2-3; 9 bases match TRBD2. The CDR3 consists of 16 residues. With 5 bases clipped from V and 4 bases from J, the junction kept 10 bases outside the gene matches. Per the germline V gene, CDR1 is SEHNR and CDR2 is FQNEAQ (reference sequence). DNA of the CDR3: TGTGCCAGCAGCCCCCCCAGGGCGGGAGGGCCAGATACGCAGTATTTT. Protein sequence: CASSPPRAGGPDTQYF.

V and J are TRBV30 and TRBJ2-7; TRBD1 matches at 7 bases. Germline-derived CDR1 and CDR2 are GTSNPN and SVGIG (reference sequence). The CDR3 consists of 13 residues. V shed 0 bases and J 5 bases; nucleotides not matched to a gene: 4. CDR3 amino acids: CAWSVDRSHEQYF. The DNA of the CDR3 is TGTGCCTGGAGTGTGGACAGGTCACACGAGCAGTACTTC.

V gene TRBV11-2 combines with J gene TRBJ2-3, with 7 bases that match TRBD1. Trimming took 2 bases from V and 6 from J; bases not matched to a gene: 11. Germline CDR1 reads SGHAT; CDR2 reads FQNNGV. CDR3 size: 16 residues. CDR3 coding DNA: TGTGCCAGCAGCTTACGAAGGGGGAGAGGGGGCGATACGCAGTATTTT. Translated, it gives CASSLRRGRGGDTQYF. Based on the CDR3 plus reference TRBV11-2 and TRBJ2-3, the full variable domain is EAGVAQSPRYKIIEKRQSVAFWCNPISGHATLYWYQQILGQGPKLLIQFQNNGVVDDSQLPKDRFSAERLKGVDSTLKIQPAKLEDSAVYLCASSLRRGRGGDTQYFGPGTRLTVL.

The rearrangement joins TRBV6-1 to TRBJ1-1, with D tentatively TRBD1 (5 bases). Germline V CDR1 and CDR2: MNHNS, SASEGT. The ends were cut back, 8 bases at V and 1 base at J, with 14 bases in the middle. The CDR3 contains 14 residues. The CDR3 sequence: CASGHRRQNTEAFF. In DNA, the CDR3 is TGTGCCAGCGGACACAGGAGACAGAACACTGAAGCTTTCTTT.

By sample share, this clone is medium-sized. The chain is built from TRBV5-1 and TRBJ2-6, with D tentatively TRBD2 (5 bases). With 0 bases removed from V and 2 bases from J, the gap between germline ends came to 6 bases. CDR1 and CDR2 (germline): SGHRS, YFSETQ. The CDR3 is made up of 15 amino acids. The CDR3 bases are TGCGCCAGCAGCTTGGGCGGGCCTGGGGCCAACGTCCTGACTTTC. Translation: CASSLGGPGANVLTF.

The chain employs TRBV6-1 and TRBJ1-2, with D perhaps TRBD1 (5 bases). The CDR3 totals 13 residues. Germline V CDR1 and CDR2: MNHNS, SASEGT. Trimming took 2 bases from V and 8 from J, leaving 12 bases between them. This chain's CDR3 is CASSENGARGYTF. The CDR3 DNA reads as TGTGCCAGCAGTGAAAACGGGGCGCGCGGCTACACCTTC.

The V and J genes are TRBV19 and TRBJ2-1; D unclear. Germline lookup yields CDR1 LNHDA and CDR2 SQIVND (reference sequence). V lost 2 bases and J lost 9, with 17 bases in between. The CDR3 is 15 amino acids. As DNA, the CDR3 is TGTGCCAGTAGTATAACCCTAGGGCCTGGAGCTGAGCAGTTCTTC. Its translation is CASSITLGPGAEQFF.

V is TRBV11-2 and J is TRBJ2-1; D is ambiguous. The germline V and J ends were trimmed by 5 bases and 6 bases, with 14 bases remaining between them. The CDR3 runs to 14 residues. Germline CDR1 SGHAT, CDR2 FQNNGV. CDR3 nucleotide sequence: TGTGCCAGCAGCCCGACAAACCTGGGCAATGAGCAGTTCTTC. Translated: CASSPTNLGNEQFF.

The chain joins TRBV6-1 to TRBJ2-7; perhaps TRBD2 as D (5 bases). Between the trimmed V and J ends, which lost 1 base and 6 bases, there was a span of 22 bases. This CDR3 has 17 amino acids. Per the germline V gene, CDR1 is MNHNS and CDR2 is SASEGT. CDR3 sequence reads: CASSEGPGTRAPREQYF. The CDR3 bases are TGTGCCAGCAGTGAAGGCCCCGGTACGAGGGCCCCTCGCGAGCAGTACTTC.

V is TRBV28 and J is TRBJ2-7, with TRBD2 matching over 11 bases. The CDR3 totals 14 residues. Trimming at V came to 8 bases and at J to 0 bases, leaving 3 bases not matched to a gene. CDR1 and CDR2 (germline): MDHEN, SYDVKM. Here the CDR3 reads CASGTSGSSYEQYF. The CDR3 bases are TGTGCCAGCGGAACTAGCGGGAGCTCCTACGAGCAGTACTTC.

The V gene is TRBV5-1, the J gene TRBJ1-1; D gene unclear. The CDR3 loop spans 13 amino acids. Germline values: CDR1 SGHRS, CDR2 YFSETQ. V lost 0 bases to trimming and J lost 1 base, with 4 bases between them. DNA for the CDR3: TGCGCCAGCAGCTTGGATTGGAACACTGAAGCTTTCTTT. It yields the protein CASSLDWNTEAFF.

The chain employs TRBV19 and TRBJ1-5; D is unclear. V was cut by 6 bases and J by 3 bases, with 6 bases left in between. The CDR3 runs to 12 residues. From germline, CDR1 is LNHDA and CDR2 SQIVND (reference sequence). The CDR3 spells CASSHINQPQHF. Here the CDR3 DNA reads TGTGCCAGTAGCCACATCAATCAGCCCCAGCATTTT.

This clone turned up a few times. This chain links TRBV18 with TRBJ2-2, with no clear D. Germline values: CDR1 KGHSH, CDR2 LQKENI. The CDR3 consists of 14 residues. The V gene lost 3 bases and the J gene lost 1 base, with 6 bases spanning the gap. As DNA, the CDR3 is TGTGCCAGCTCACCCGACGTGAACACCGGGGAGCTGTTTTTT. Its protein product is CASSPDVNTGELFF.

The chain links TRBV11-2 to TRBJ2-7; D unresolved. CDR1 SGHAT and CDR2 FQNNGV come from the germline V gene. The CDR3 extends over 14 amino acids. With 0 bases removed from V and 4 bases from J, the gap between germline ends came to 10 bases. The CDR3 DNA reads as TGTGCCAGCAGCTTAGATGGCTCCCAATACGAGCAGTACTTC. Translation gives CASSLDGSQYEQYF.

The chain joins TRBV19 to TRBJ2-5; possible D gene TRBD2, 6 bases. CDR3 length equals 13 residues. The germline V gene has CDR1 LNHDA and CDR2 SQIVND (reference sequence). V was pared by 6 bases and J by 5 bases, with 13 bases between. CDR3 nucleotides: TGTGCCAGTAGCAGGGACTTTGGGGAGACCCAGTACTTC. It is translated as CASSRDFGETQYF.